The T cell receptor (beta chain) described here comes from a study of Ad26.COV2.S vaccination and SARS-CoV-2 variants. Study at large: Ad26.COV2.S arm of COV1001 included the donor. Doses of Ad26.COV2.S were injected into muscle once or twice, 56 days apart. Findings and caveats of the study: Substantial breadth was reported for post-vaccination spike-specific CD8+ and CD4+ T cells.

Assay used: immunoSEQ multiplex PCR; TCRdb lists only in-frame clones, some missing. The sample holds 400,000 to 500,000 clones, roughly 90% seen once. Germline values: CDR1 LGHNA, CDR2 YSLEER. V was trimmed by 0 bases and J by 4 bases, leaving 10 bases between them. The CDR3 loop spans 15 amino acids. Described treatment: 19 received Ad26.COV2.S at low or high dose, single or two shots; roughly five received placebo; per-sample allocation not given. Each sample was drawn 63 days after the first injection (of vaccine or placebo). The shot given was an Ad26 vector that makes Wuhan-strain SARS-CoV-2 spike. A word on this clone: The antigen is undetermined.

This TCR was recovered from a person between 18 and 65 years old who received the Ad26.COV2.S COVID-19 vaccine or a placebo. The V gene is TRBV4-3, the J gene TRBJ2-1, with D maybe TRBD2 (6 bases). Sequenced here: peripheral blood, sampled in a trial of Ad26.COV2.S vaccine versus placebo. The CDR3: CASSQEGGAYNEQFF. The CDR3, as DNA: TGCGCCAGCAGCCAAGAAGGAGGGGCGTACAATGAGCAGTTCTTC.